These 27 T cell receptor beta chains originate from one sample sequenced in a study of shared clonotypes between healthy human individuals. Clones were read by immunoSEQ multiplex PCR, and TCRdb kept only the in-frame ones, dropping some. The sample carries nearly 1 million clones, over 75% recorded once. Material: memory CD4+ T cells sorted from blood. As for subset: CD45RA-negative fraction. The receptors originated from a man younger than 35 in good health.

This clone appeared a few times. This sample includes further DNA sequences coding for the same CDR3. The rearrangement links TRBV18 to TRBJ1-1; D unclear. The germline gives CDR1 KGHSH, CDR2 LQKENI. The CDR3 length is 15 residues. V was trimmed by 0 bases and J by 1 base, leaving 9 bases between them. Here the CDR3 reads CASSPPSRENTEAFF. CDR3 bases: TGTGCCAGCTCACCACCGTCGAGGGAGAACACTGAAGCTTTCTTT. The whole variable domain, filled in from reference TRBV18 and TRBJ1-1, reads NAGVMQNPRHLVRRRGQEARLRCSPMKGHSHVYWYRQLPEEGLKFMVYLQKENIIDESGMPKERFSAEFPKEGPSILRIQQVVRGDSAAYFCASSPPSRENTEAFFGQGTRLTVV.

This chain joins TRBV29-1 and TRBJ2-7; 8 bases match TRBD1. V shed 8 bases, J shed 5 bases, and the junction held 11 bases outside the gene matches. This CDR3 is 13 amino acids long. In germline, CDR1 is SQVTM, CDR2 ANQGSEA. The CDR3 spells CSPPPGTGHEQYF. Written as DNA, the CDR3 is TGCAGCCCTCCACCCGGGACAGGTCACGAGCAGTACTTC.

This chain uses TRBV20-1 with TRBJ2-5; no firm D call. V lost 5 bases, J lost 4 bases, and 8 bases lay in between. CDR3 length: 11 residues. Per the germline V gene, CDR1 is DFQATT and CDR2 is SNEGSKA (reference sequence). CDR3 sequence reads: CSAPGLETQYF. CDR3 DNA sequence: TGCAGTGCTCCCGGGTTAGAGACCCAGTACTTC.

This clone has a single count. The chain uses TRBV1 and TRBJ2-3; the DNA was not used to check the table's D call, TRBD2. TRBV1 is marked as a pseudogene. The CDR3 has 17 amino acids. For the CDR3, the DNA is TGCACCAGCAGCCAAGAGGCTAGCGGGATCAGCACAGATACGCAGTATTTT. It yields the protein CTSSQEASGISTDTQYF.

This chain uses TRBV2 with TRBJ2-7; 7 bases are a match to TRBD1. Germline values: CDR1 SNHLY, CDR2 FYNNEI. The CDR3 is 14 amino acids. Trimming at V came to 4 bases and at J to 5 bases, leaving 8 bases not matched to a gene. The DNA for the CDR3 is TGTGCCAGCAGTGGAAGTCAGGGGGTTGACGAGCAGTACTTC. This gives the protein CASSGSQGVDEQYF.

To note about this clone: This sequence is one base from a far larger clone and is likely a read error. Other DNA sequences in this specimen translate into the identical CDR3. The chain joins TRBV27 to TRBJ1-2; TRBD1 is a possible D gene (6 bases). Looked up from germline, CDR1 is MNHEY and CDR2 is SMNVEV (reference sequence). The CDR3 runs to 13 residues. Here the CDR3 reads CASRPNGGYGYTF. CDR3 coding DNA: TGTGCCAGCAGACCTAATGGGGGCTATGGTTACACCTTC.

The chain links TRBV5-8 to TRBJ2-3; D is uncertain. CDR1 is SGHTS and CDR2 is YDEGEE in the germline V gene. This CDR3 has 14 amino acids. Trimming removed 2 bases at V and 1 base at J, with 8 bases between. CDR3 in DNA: TGTGCCAGCAGCTTTCGGGCGGGCACAGATACGCAGTATTTT. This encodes CASSFRAGTDTQYF.

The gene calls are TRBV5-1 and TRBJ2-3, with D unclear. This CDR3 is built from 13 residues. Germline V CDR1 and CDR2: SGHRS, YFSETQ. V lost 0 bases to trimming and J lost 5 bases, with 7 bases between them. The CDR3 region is CASSLATKDTQYF. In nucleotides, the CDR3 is TGCGCCAGCAGCTTGGCGACCAAAGATACGCAGTATTTT.

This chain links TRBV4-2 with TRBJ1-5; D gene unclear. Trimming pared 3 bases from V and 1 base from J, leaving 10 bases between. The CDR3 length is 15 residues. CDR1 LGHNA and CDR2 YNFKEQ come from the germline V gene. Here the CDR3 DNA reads TGTGCCAGCAGCCACGAGCCGGGAAGCAATCAGCCCCAGCATTTT. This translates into CASSHEPGSNQPQHF.

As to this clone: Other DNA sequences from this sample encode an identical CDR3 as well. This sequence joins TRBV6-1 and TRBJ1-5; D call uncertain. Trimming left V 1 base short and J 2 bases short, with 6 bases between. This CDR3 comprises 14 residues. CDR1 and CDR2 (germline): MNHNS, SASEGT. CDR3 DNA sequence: TGTGCCAGCAGTGAAGGTCGGGGCAATCAGCCCCAGCATTTT. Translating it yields CASSEGRGNQPQHF.

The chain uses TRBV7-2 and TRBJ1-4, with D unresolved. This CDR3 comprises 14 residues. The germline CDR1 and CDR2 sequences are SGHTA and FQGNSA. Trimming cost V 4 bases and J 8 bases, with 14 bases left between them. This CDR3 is CASSSWEGDEKLFF. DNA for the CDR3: TGTGCCAGCAGCTCCTGGGAGGGCGACGAAAAACTGTTTTTT.

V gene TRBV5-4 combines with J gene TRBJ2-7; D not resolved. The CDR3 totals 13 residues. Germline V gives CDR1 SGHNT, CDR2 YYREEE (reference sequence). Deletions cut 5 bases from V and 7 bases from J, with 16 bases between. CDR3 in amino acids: CASSLQQVPEQYF. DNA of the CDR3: TGTGCCAGCAGTTTGCAGCAGGTCCCTGAGCAGTACTTC.

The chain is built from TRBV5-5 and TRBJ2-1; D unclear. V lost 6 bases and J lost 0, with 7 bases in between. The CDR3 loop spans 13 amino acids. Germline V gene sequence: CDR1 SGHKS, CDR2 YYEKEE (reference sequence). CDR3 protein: CASIKGSYNEQFF. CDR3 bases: TGTGCCAGCATAAAAGGCTCCTACAATGAGCAGTTCTTC.

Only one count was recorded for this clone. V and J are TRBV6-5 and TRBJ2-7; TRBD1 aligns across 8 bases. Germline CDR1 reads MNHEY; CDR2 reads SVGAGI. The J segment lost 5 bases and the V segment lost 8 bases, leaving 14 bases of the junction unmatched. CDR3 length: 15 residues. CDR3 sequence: CASARSGQGSHEQYF. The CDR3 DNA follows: TGTGCCAGCGCGCGTAGTGGACAGGGTTCGCACGAGCAGTACTTC.

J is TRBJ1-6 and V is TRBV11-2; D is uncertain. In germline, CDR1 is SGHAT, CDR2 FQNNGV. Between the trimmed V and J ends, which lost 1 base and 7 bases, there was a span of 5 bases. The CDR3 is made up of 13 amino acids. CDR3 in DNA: TGTGCCAGCAGCTTAGGCGGCAATTCACCCCTCCACTTT. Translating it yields CASSLGGNSPLHF. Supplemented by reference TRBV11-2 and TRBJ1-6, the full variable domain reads EAGVAQSPRYKIIEKRQSVAFWCNPISGHATLYWYQQILGQGPKLLIQFQNNGVVDDSQLPKDRFSAERLKGVDSTLKIQPAKLEDSAVYLCASSLGGNSPLHFGNGTRLTVT.

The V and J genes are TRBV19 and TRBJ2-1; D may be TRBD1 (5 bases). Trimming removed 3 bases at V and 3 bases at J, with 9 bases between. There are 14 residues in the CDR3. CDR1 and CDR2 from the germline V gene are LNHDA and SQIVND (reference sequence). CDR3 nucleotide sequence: TGTGCCAGTAGTATGGTAAGGGGCTACAATGAGCAGTTCTTC. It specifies CASSMVRGYNEQFF.

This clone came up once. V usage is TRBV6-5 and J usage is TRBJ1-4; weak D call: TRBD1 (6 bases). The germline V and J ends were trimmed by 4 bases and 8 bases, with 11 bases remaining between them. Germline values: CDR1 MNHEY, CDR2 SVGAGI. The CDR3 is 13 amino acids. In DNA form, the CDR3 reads TGTGCCAGCAGTTGGGGGGCAGGAGAAAAACTGTTTTTT. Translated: CASSWGAGEKLFF.

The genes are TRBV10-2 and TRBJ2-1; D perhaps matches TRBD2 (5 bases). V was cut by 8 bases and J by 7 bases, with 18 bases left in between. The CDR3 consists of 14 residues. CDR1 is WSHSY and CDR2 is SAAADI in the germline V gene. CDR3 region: CASGREGAGNEQFF. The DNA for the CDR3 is TGCGCCAGCGGGCGAGAGGGCGCAGGAAATGAGCAGTTCTTC.

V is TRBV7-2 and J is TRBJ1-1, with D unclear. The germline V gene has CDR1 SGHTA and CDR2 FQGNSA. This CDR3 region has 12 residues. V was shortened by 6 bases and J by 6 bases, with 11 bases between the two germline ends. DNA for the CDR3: TGTGCCAGCAGGGGATCTGGATCTGAAGCTTTCTTT. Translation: CASRGSGSEAFF.

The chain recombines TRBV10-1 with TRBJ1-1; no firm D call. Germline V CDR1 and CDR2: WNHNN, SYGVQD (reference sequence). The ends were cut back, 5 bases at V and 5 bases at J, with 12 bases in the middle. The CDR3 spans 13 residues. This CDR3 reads CASSLRARTEAFF. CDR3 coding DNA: TGCGCCAGCAGTCTCCGGGCTCGGACTGAAGCTTTCTTT.

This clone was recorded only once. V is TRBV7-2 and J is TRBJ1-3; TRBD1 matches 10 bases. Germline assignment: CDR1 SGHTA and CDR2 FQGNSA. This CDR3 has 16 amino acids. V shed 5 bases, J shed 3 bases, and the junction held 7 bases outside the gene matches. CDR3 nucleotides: TGTGCCAGCAGCCCCTCGACAGGGGGCATTGGAAACACCATATATTTT. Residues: CASSPSTGGIGNTIYF.

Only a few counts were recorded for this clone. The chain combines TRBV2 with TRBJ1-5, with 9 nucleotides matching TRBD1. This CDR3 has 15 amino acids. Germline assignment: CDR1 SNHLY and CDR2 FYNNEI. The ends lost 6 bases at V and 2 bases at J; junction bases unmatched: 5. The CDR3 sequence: CASRGTGSGNQPQHF. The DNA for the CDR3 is TGTGCCAGCAGGGGGACAGGGAGCGGCAATCAGCCCCAGCATTTT.

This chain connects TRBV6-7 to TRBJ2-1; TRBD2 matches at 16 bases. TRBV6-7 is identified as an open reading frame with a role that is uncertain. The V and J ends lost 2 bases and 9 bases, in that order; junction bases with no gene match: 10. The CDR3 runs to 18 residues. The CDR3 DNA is TGTGCCAGCAGTTACCGGCAGGGACTAGCGGGAGGGGGAGGTGAGCAGTTCTTC. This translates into CASSYRQGLAGGGGEQFF.

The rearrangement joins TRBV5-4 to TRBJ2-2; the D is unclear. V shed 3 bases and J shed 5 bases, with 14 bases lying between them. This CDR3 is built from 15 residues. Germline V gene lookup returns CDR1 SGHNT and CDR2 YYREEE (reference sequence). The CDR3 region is CASSSESVKTGELFF. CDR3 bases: TGTGCCAGCAGCTCCGAGTCCGTGAAAACCGGGGAGCTGTTTTTT.

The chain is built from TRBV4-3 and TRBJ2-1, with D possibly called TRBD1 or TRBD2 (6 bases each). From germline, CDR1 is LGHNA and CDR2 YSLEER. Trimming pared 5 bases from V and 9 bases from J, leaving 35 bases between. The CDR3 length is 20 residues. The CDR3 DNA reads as TGCGCCAGCAGCAGGGTGAGGAGGGGGAAAAAGGGGTATGAAGTAGGTGAGCAGTTCTTC. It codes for CASSRVRRGKKGYEVGEQFF.

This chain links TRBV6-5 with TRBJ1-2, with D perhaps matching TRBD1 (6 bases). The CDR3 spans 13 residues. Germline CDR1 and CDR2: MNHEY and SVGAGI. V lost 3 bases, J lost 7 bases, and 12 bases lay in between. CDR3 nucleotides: TGTGCCAGCAGTTATGGGGGGGCAGGTGGCTACACCTTC. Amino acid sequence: CASSYGGAGGYTF.

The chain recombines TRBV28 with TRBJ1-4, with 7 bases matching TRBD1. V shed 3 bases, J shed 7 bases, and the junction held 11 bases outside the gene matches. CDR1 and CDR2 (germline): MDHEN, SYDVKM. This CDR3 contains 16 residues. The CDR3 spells CASSFHRQGFGEKLFF. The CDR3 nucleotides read TGTGCCAGCAGTTTCCACAGACAGGGCTTCGGTGAAAAACTGTTTTTT.